Below, 16 T cell receptor beta chains from the same sample are listed, as sequenced in a study of blood T cell repertoires in COVID-19. Using immunoSEQ multiplex PCR, the repertoire was profiled, and TCRdb retains in-frame clones only, with some absent. Of 200,000 to 250,000 clones in the sample, just under 90% were seen once. The sequencing input was PBMCs or T cells enriched from blood (not recorded which). Receptors originate from a man between 50 and 59 years old who had been exposed to COVID-19.

This sequence joins TRBV15 and TRBJ1-6, with D possibly TRBD1 on 6 matching bases. CDR3 length equals 13 residues. Per the germline V gene, CDR1 is LNHNV and CDR2 is YYDKDF (reference sequence). V was pared by 8 bases and J by 10 bases, with 15 bases between. The CDR3 bases are TGTGCCACCCAAACGTACAGGGACTCACCCCTCCACTTT. Its translation is CATQTYRDSPLHF.

The chain couples TRBV3-1 (or the pseudogene TRBV3-2) to TRBJ2-1; no reliable D call. Germline values: CDR1 LGHDT, CDR2 YNNKEL (reference sequence). With 1 base removed from V and 13 bases from J, the gap between germline ends came to 11 bases. This CDR3 is built from 12 residues. The CDR3 reads CASSQGGAHQFF. The CDR3 nucleotides read TGTGCCAGCAGCCAAGGAGGAGCTCACCAGTTCTTC.

A single count supports this clone. The V gene is TRBV5-1, the J gene TRBJ2-5; TRBD1 matches 7 bases. V lost 4 bases and J lost 3; bases outside the gene matches: 3. The germline V gene encodes CDR1 SGHRS and CDR2 YFSETQ. This CDR3 spans 13 amino acids. The CDR3 nucleotides read TGCGCCAGCAGCCCCGGGACAGAAGAGACCCAGTACTTC. This translates into CASSPGTEETQYF.

The DNA of the CDR3 is TGTGCCAGCAGCCCGGGACAGAAGCGCGAGACCCAGTACTTC. Translated, it gives CASSPGQKRETQYF. The chain joins TRBV27 to TRBJ2-5; 7 bases line up with TRBD1. The CDR3 is made up of 14 amino acids. In germline, CDR1 is MNHEY, CDR2 SMNVEV (reference sequence). The V and J ends lost 6 bases and 5 bases, in that order; junction bases with no gene match: 9.

The chain uses TRBV28 and TRBJ2-7; a weak D match, TRBD1 (6 bases). The V and J ends lost 6 bases and 4 bases respectively, with 16 bases between them. Germline loops: CDR1 MDHEN, CDR2 SYDVKM. The CDR3 contains 14 residues. DNA of the CDR3: TGTGCCAGCAGCAGGGGCGCGACGATATACGAGCAGTACGTC. Translating gives CASSRGATIYEQYV.

V and J are TRBV28 and TRBJ1-3, with TRBD1 matching over 7 bases. The V segment lost 6 bases and the J segment 2 bases; nucleotides outside the gene matches: 4. Germline CDR1 is MDHEN and CDR2 is SYDVKM. The CDR3 is 14 residues long. In DNA form, the CDR3 reads TGTGCCAGCAGCCCCGGGACAGCTGGAAACACCATATATTTT. As protein: CASSPGTAGNTIYF.

This rearrangement joins TRBV13 to TRBJ1-2, with D possibly being TRBD1 (5 bases). CDR3 length equals 17 residues. The V end lost 4 bases, the J end lost 2 bases, and 20 bases lay between the germline ends. Germline lookup yields CDR1 PRHDT and CDR2 FYEKMQ (reference sequence). CDR3 nucleotide sequence: TGTGCCAGCAGCTCAGTCCCCCCAGCGGAGGGGAACTATGGCTACACCTTC. This encodes CASSSVPPAEGNYGYTF.

The rearrangement links TRBV10-1 to TRBJ1-1; the D gene is possibly TRBD1 (5 bases). Trimming stripped 1 base from V and 6 bases from J, with 12 bases between. This CDR3 comprises 14 residues. Germline loops: CDR1 WNHNN, CDR2 SYGVQD (reference sequence). CDR3 nucleotide sequence: TGCGCCAGCAGTGAGTGGGGGGTACACGCTGAAGCTTTCTTT. It yields the protein CASSEWGVHAEAFF.

This sequence joins TRBV4-1 and TRBJ1-1; D is uncertain. Between the trimmed V and J ends, which lost 0 bases and 4 bases, there was a span of 15 bases. CDR1 MGHRA and CDR2 YSYEKL come from the germline V gene. This CDR3 comprises 16 residues. The CDR3 sequence: CASSQDRVREGTEAFF. The CDR3, as DNA: TGCGCCAGCAGCCAAGATCGAGTGAGGGAAGGCACTGAAGCTTTCTTT.

The chain employs TRBV18 and TRBJ1-1, with D possibly matching TRBD1 (6 bases). This CDR3 is 16 amino acids long. V lost 2 bases, J lost 7 bases, and 20 bases lay in between. Germline V gene sequence: CDR1 KGHSH, CDR2 LQKENI. In DNA form, the CDR3 reads TGTGCCAGCTCACCAGCCGGGGGGCGACGTCAAGATGAAGCTTTCTTT. This translates into CASSPAGGRRQDEAFF.

The gene calls are TRBV12-3 or TRBV12-4 and TRBJ2-5, with TRBD2 matching 9 bases. The ends lost 4 bases at V and 11 bases at J; junction bases unmatched: 8. The CDR3 is 13 amino acids. The CDR3, as DNA: TGTGCCAGCAGTTACCCGGGACTAGCCGATCAGTACTTC. This encodes CASSYPGLADQYF.

A note on this clone: At the DNA level, this CDR3 is encoded by other sequences in the same sample as well. The V and J genes are TRBV24-1 and TRBJ1-1; perhaps TRBD1 as D (5 bases). Germline V gene lookup returns CDR1 KGHDR and CDR2 SFDVKD. The CDR3 length is 13 residues. V was shortened by 3 bases and J by 4 bases, with 8 bases between the two germline ends. The CDR3 nucleotides are TGTGCCACCAGTGATCCCGACAGCACTGAAGCTTTCTTT. Amino acids: CATSDPDSTEAFF.

This chain links TRBV28 with TRBJ1-3; 8 bases map to TRBD1. V lost 5 bases and J lost 1; bases outside the gene matches: 16. The CDR3 has 19 amino acids. Germline V gene sequence: CDR1 MDHEN, CDR2 SYDVKM. The CDR3 nucleotides are TGTGCCAGCAGTCCGCAGGGGGCGCTTAGCCGTGGGTCTGGAAACACCATATATTTT. Translating gives CASSPQGALSRGSGNTIYF.

CDR3 nucleotide sequence: TGTGCCAGCTCACCAGACGACAGCCCCTCGGATGGCTACACCTTC. It codes for CASSPDDSPSDGYTF. The rearrangement links TRBV18 to TRBJ1-2; perhaps TRBD1 as D (5 bases). The CDR3 has 15 residues. Trimming cost V 2 bases and J 6 bases, with 16 bases left between them. Germline V gives CDR1 KGHSH, CDR2 LQKENI.

The chain recombines TRBV3-1 (or the pseudogene TRBV3-2) with TRBJ2-2; 8 bases align to TRBD2. The CDR3 spans 17 residues. Trimming removed 1 base from V and 6 bases from J; junction bases left unmatched: 10. Looked up from germline, CDR1 is LGHDT and CDR2 is YNNKEL (reference sequence). This chain's CDR3 is CASSQGIAGHDAGELFF. CDR3 nucleotide sequence: TGTGCCAGCAGCCAAGGGATAGCGGGGCATGATGCCGGGGAGCTGTTTTTT.

Remarks on this clone: The same CDR3 is also encoded by other DNA sequences in this sample. The chain links TRBV7-9 to TRBJ1-2, with D perhaps TRBD1 (5 bases). The CDR3 is made up of 14 amino acids. Trimming cost V 1 base and J 3 bases, with 9 bases left between them. Germline V gene data show CDR1 as SEHNR and CDR2 as FQNEAQ (reference sequence). The DNA for the CDR3 is TGTGCCAGCAGCTTAGGCCAGGGCGACTATGGCTACACCTTC. This gives the protein CASSLGQGDYGYTF.